Below, 31 T cell receptor beta chains from the same sample are listed, as sequenced in a study of blood T cell repertoires in COVID-19. Produced via immunoSEQ multiplex PCR; TCRdb's table is partial and in-frame only. The sample lists about 84,000 clones, about four fifths occurring once. Input material: peripheral blood. Receptors originate from a woman older than 75 with acute or convalescent COVID-19.

The chain joins TRBV3-1 (or the pseudogene TRBV3-2) to TRBJ1-2; possibly TRBD1 for D (6 bases). In germline, CDR1 is LGHDT, CDR2 YNNKEL (reference sequence). The CDR3 runs to 16 residues. V lost 1 base to trimming and J lost 6 bases, with 18 bases between them. The CDR3 nucleotides are TGTGCCAGCAGCCAAGGCCCCGTAGGGGGGGACGATGGCTACACCTTC. Its protein is CASSQGPVGGDDGYTF.

This clone was seen a few times. This sequence joins TRBV14 and TRBJ1-3; 7 bases fit TRBD1. CDR1 is SGHDN, CDR2 FVKESK, per germline. Trimming cost V 4 bases and J 2 bases; bases outside gene matches: 8. The CDR3 has 16 residues. The CDR3 loop reads CASSLNTGVTGNTIYF. The DNA of the CDR3 is TGTGCCAGCAGCCTGAATACAGGGGTGACTGGAAACACCATATATTTT.

The CDR3 nucleotides are TGTGCCAGCAGCTTAGGGAAAGGGAGGGCTTTCTTT. It encodes CASSLGKGRAFF. The V call is TRBV7-9, the J call TRBJ1-1; no firm D call. Between the trimmed V and J ends, which lost 1 base and 11 bases, there was a span of 11 bases. Per the germline V gene, CDR1 is SEHNR and CDR2 is FQNEAQ (reference sequence). CDR3 length: 12 residues. Using reference TRBV7-9 and TRBJ1-1 for the parts outside the CDR3, the full variable domain is DTGVSQNPRHKITKRGQNVTFRCDPISEHNRLYWYRQTLGQGPEFLTYFQNEAQLEKSRLLSDRFSAERPKGSFSTLEIQRTEQGDSAMYLCASSLGKGRAFFGQGTRLTVV.

This clone has more than one count but fewer than ten. The chain couples TRBV2 to TRBJ2-7; D not certain. Trimming stripped 0 bases from V and 7 bases from J, with 4 bases between. The CDR3 runs to 11 residues. Germline V gene data show CDR1 as SNHLY and CDR2 as FYNNEI. The CDR3 nucleotides read TGTGCCAGCAGTGAAGCGCGTGAGCAGTACTTC. This gives the protein CASSEAREQYF.

The chain uses TRBV11-2 and TRBJ1-6; 9 bases match TRBD1. This CDR3 contains 17 residues. CDR1 is SGHAT and CDR2 is FQNNGV in the germline V gene. The junction had 10 bases not matched to a gene; V was cut back by 4 bases and J by 6 bases. CDR3 residues: CASSSGRRDRANSPLHF. CDR3 DNA: TGTGCCAGCAGCTCCGGGCGTAGGGACAGGGCTAATTCACCCCTCCACTTT. The full variable domain, with the rest looked up from reference TRBV11-2 and TRBJ1-6, is EAGVAQSPRYKIIEKRQSVAFWCNPISGHATLYWYQQILGQGPKLLIQFQNNGVVDDSQLPKDRFSAERLKGVDSTLKIQPAKLEDSAVYLCASSSGRRDRANSPLHFGNGTRLTVT.

V usage is TRBV10-3 and J usage is TRBJ1-2; 7 bases line up with TRBD1. This CDR3 spans 13 amino acids. With 8 bases clipped from V and 4 bases from J, the junction kept 7 bases outside the gene matches. Germline V lookup: CDR1 ENHRY, CDR2 SYGVKD. The CDR3 sequence is CAIGTDKTYGYTF. The DNA of the CDR3 is TGTGCCATCGGGACAGACAAAACCTATGGCTACACCTTC.

CDR3 in amino acids: CASRGQGANYGYTF. The CDR3, as DNA: TGTGCCAGTAGGGGACAGGGAGCTAACTATGGCTACACCTTC. The chain employs TRBV19 and TRBJ1-2, with TRBD1 matching over 9 bases. Germline V CDR1 and CDR2: LNHDA, SQIVND (reference sequence). V lost 6 bases and J lost 0; bases outside the gene matches: 2. The CDR3 is 14 amino acids.

The chain uses TRBV19 and TRBJ2-7, with 9 bases aligning to TRBD2. V was clipped by 1 base and J by 4 bases; unmatched bases: 5. Germline CDR1 reads LNHDA; CDR2 reads SQIVND (reference sequence). CDR3 length equals 15 residues. For the CDR3, the DNA is TGTGCCAGTAGTATAGCCGGTAGCGGGGGTTACGAGCAGTACTTC. This encodes CASSIAGSGGYEQYF.

This clone was detected only a few times. This chain joins TRBV2 and TRBJ1-2; 8 bases match TRBD1. Germline V lookup: CDR1 SNHLY, CDR2 FYNNEI. The CDR3 spans 14 residues. The ends lost 4 bases at V and 1 base at J; junction bases unmatched: 2. CDR3 loop: CASSGTGSNYGYTF. For the CDR3, the DNA is TGTGCCAGCAGTGGGACAGGGAGTAACTATGGCTACACCTTC.

This clone has a handful of counts. The chain couples TRBV4-3 to TRBJ2-1, with TRBD2 identical over 12 bases. Germline assignment: CDR1 LGHNA and CDR2 YSLEER. The CDR3 is 17 amino acids. After removal of 0 bases from V and 10 bases from J, the junction contained 10 bases not matched to a gene. CDR3 region: CASSQDMVGTSGYEQFF. The CDR3 DNA follows: TGCGCCAGCAGCCAAGATATGGTTGGGACTAGCGGGTACGAGCAGTTCTTC.

The chain is built from TRBV30 and TRBJ2-6, with D perhaps matching TRBD1 (5 bases). This CDR3 spans 13 amino acids. Germline CDR1 GTSNPN, CDR2 SVGIG (reference sequence). The CDR3 sequence is CAVGLGGANVLTF. The CDR3 DNA follows: TGTGCGGTGGGGCTGGGAGGGGCCAACGTCCTGACTTTC.

The V and J genes are TRBV5-8 and TRBJ2-5; 9 bases are a match to TRBD1. CDR1 SGHTS and CDR2 YDEGEE come from the germline V gene. The CDR3 runs 15 residues. The V gene end was trimmed by 3 bases and the J gene end by 3 bases; junction bases not matched to a gene: 6. The CDR3 region has the DNA TGTGCCAGCAGCTCGGGACAGGGAAGGAAAGAGACCCAGTACTTC. Protein: CASSSGQGRKETQYF.

This clone is a singleton in its sample. The rearrangement joins TRBV10-2 to TRBJ2-7, with a weak D call TRBD2 (5 bases). Germline CDR1 is WSHSY and CDR2 is SAAADI. This CDR3 contains 15 residues. V gave up 0 bases and J gave up 2 bases, with 11 bases separating them. CDR3 sequence: CASSESSGLTYEQYF. CDR3 sequence (DNA): TGCGCCAGCAGTGAGTCGAGCGGCCTCACCTACGAGCAGTACTTC.

This sequence joins TRBV18 and TRBJ1-5, with D possibly TRBD1 on 5 matching bases. The CDR3 is 14 residues long. Germline CDR1 reads KGHSH; CDR2 reads LQKENI. The V end lost 2 bases, the J end lost 5 bases, and 10 bases lay between the germline ends. The CDR3: CASSPSGWDQPQHF. DNA of the CDR3: TGTGCCAGCTCACCATCAGGGTGGGATCAGCCCCAGCATTTT.

The chain couples TRBV9 to TRBJ2-5, with 7 bases that match TRBD2. J gave up 4 bases and V 2 bases, and 11 bases lay outside the gene matches. This CDR3 spans 16 amino acids. From germline, CDR1 is SGDLS and CDR2 YYNGEE. The CDR3 coding sequence is TGTGCCAGCAGCGTCGGTTCGGGGGGTCTGGTAGAGACCCAGTACTTC. Translated, it gives CASSVGSGGLVETQYF.

The chain employs TRBV11-3 and TRBJ2-7; no clear D gene. The CDR3 spans 11 residues. Between the trimmed V and J ends, which lost 3 bases and 6 bases, there was a span of 6 bases. Germline CDR1 SGHNT, CDR2 YENEEA. Written as DNA, the CDR3 is TGTGCCAGCAGCTTCTCGGGCGAGCAGTACTTC. Amino acids: CASSFSGEQYF.

This sequence joins TRBV28 and TRBJ1-1; D is undetermined. Between the trimmed V and J ends, which lost 2 bases and 4 bases, there was a span of 11 bases. This CDR3 has 14 residues. CDR1 is MDHEN and CDR2 is SYDVKM in the germline V gene. CDR3 sequence: CASSLGGLGTEAFF. CDR3 coding DNA: TGTGCCAGCAGTTTAGGAGGGCTGGGCACTGAAGCTTTCTTT. The full variable domain, its missing parts supplied by reference TRBV28 and TRBJ1-1, is DVKVTQSSRYLVKRTGEKVFLECVQDMDHENMFWYRQDPGLGLRLIYFSYDVKMKEKGDIPEGYSVSREKKERFSLILESASTNQTSMYLCASSLGGLGTEAFFGQGTRLTVV.

This rearrangement joins TRBV5-1 to TRBJ1-1; 8 bases agree with TRBD1. The CDR3 runs 19 residues. V gave up 0 bases and J gave up 5 bases; unmatched junction bases: 18. Germline CDR1 and CDR2: SGHRS and YFSETQ. CDR3 region: CASSLVRTGLIQAGTEAFF. In nucleotides, the CDR3 is TGCGCCAGCAGCTTGGTGCGGACAGGGCTTATCCAGGCGGGGACTGAAGCTTTCTTT.

The rearrangement joins TRBV4-2 to TRBJ1-6, with D possibly TRBD1 on 5 matching bases. The V gene lost 1 base and the J gene lost 5 bases, with 18 bases spanning the gap. This CDR3 contains 18 residues. The germline V gene has CDR1 LGHNA and CDR2 YNFKEQ. The CDR3 spells CASSQGRSRGGDNSPLHF. CDR3 in DNA: TGTGCCAGCAGCCAAGGACGCTCTCGGGGAGGGGATAATTCACCCCTCCACTTT.

The rearrangement uses TRBV5-1 and TRBJ1-5, with D possibly TRBD1 on 6 matching bases. Germline loops: CDR1 SGHRS, CDR2 YFSETQ. The CDR3 contains 15 residues. The germline V and J ends were trimmed by 0 bases and 9 bases, with 16 bases remaining between them. CDR3 sequence (DNA): TGCGCCAGCAGCTTGGAGGCAGGGGCCGCAGGGCCCCAGCATTTT. As protein: CASSLEAGAAGPQHF.

This chain uses TRBV7-6 with TRBJ2-5, with a weak D call TRBD2 (6 bases). CDR3 size: 15 residues. The V end was cut by 1 base, the J end by 4 bases, with 13 bases between. Germline V CDR1 and CDR2: SGHVS, FNYEAQ. The CDR3 DNA follows: TGTGCCAGCAGCTTAGGGGCGAGCGGGTTAGAGACCCAGTACTTC. Its translation: CASSLGASGLETQYF.

The count of this clone is one. This chain uses TRBV7-9 with TRBJ2-1; 9 bases map to TRBD2. CDR1 SEHNR and CDR2 FQNEAQ come from the germline V gene (reference sequence). CDR3 size: 18 residues. V lost 3 bases and J lost 6; bases outside the gene matches: 15. DNA of the CDR3: TGTGCCAGCAGCTTCGGTCGTAGTGCGGGGGGGCAGGGCAATGAGCAGTTCTTC. Encoded protein: CASSFGRSAGGQGNEQFF.

The chain couples TRBV10-3 to TRBJ2-2, with 9 bases identical to TRBD2. V lost 0 bases and J lost 1; bases outside the gene matches: 6. This CDR3 contains 18 residues. The V gene's germline CDR1 is ENHRY and CDR2 SYGVKD. In DNA form, the CDR3 reads TGTGCCATCAGTGAGTCGATAGTAGCGGGGGTGAACACCGGGGAGCTGTTTTTT. This encodes CAISESIVAGVNTGELFF.

J is TRBJ1-2 and V is TRBV19; D unclear. Trimming stripped 7 bases from V and 7 bases from J, with 16 bases between. The CDR3 is made up of 13 amino acids. Germline lookup yields CDR1 LNHDA and CDR2 SQIVND (reference sequence). The CDR3 loop reads CASTPLPTGGYTF. CDR3 in DNA: TGTGCCAGTACCCCCCTCCCGACGGGTGGCTACACCTTC. The full variable domain, its missing parts supplied by reference TRBV19 and TRBJ1-2, is DGGITQSPKYLFRKEGQNVTLSCEQNLNHDAMYWYRQDPGQGLRLIYYSQIVNDFQKGDIAEGYSVSREKKESFPLTVTSAQKNPTAFYLCASTPLPTGGYTFGSGTRLTVV.

V and J are TRBV19 and TRBJ1-2; TRBD1 aligns across 10 bases. The V and J ends lost 9 bases and 8 bases, in that order; junction bases with no gene match: 15. The germline V gene encodes CDR1 LNHDA and CDR2 SQIVND (reference sequence). The CDR3 is 15 residues long. The CDR3 DNA reads as TGTGCCAGCTACACTTTTTCCGGGACAGGGGAAGGCTACACCTTC. It yields the protein CASYTFSGTGEGYTF. Full variable domain (outside the CDR3, taken from reference TRBV19 and TRBJ1-2): DGGITQSPKYLFRKEGQNVTLSCEQNLNHDAMYWYRQDPGQGLRLIYYSQIVNDFQKGDIAEGYSVSREKKESFPLTVTSAQKNPTAFYLCASYTFSGTGEGYTFGSGTRLTVV.

The V gene is TRBV9, the J gene TRBJ1-3, with D unresolved. Deletions cut 0 bases from V and 8 bases from J, with 12 bases between. This CDR3 is built from 14 residues. Looked up from germline, CDR1 is SGDLS and CDR2 is YYNGEE. Written as DNA, the CDR3 is TGTGCCAGCAGCGTAGCGGCTTCCGGAGACACCATATATTTT. It is translated as CASSVAASGDTIYF.

J is TRBJ1-2 and V is TRBV6-1; D possibly corresponds to TRBD1 (5 bases). The V and J ends lost 2 bases and 7 bases respectively, with 23 bases between them. Germline V lookup: CDR1 MNHNS, CDR2 SASEGT. The CDR3 has 17 residues. CDR3 in DNA: TGTGCCAGCAGTGAAACTGGAGGGGCCGCCTTAGGAGGTGGCTACACCTTC. Translation: CASSETGGAALGGGYTF.

V and J are TRBV19 and TRBJ2-2, with TRBD2 identical over 8 bases. Germline V gives CDR1 LNHDA, CDR2 SQIVND (reference sequence). The CDR3 consists of 17 residues. The V gene end was trimmed by 3 bases and the J gene end by 0 bases; junction bases not matched to a gene: 6. Written as DNA, the CDR3 is TGTGCCAGTAGTATTCGCTCGCGGGGGGCGAACACCGGGGAGCTGTTTTTT. This sequence encodes CASSIRSRGANTGELFF. Drawing the rest from reference TRBV19 and TRBJ2-2, the complete variable domain is DGGITQSPKYLFRKEGQNVTLSCEQNLNHDAMYWYRQDPGQGLRLIYYSQIVNDFQKGDIAEGYSVSREKKESFPLTVTSAQKNPTAFYLCASSIRSRGANTGELFFGEGSRLTVL.

The gene calls are TRBV10-1 and TRBJ2-1; 10 bases match TRBD1. This CDR3 spans 16 amino acids. V shed 0 bases and J 5 bases; nucleotides not matched to a gene: 4. CDR1 is WNHNN, CDR2 SYGVQD, per germline (reference sequence). CDR3 protein: CASSESDRGRDNEQFF. DNA of the CDR3: TGCGCCAGCAGTGAGTCTGACAGGGGGCGAGACAATGAGCAGTTCTTC.

The chain joins TRBV11-3 to TRBJ2-5; D ambiguous. Trimming pared 3 bases from V and 5 bases from J, leaving 7 bases between. This CDR3 is 12 amino acids long. The germline V gene has CDR1 SGHNT and CDR2 YENEEA. The CDR3 reads CASSFSVETQYF. The CDR3 DNA reads TGTGCCAGCAGCTTTTCGGTTGAGACCCAGTACTTC.

CDR3 region: CSVGGAGAGTGELFF. The CDR3 DNA sequence: TGCAGCGTTGGGGGAGCAGGGGCGGGCACCGGGGAGCTGTTTTTT. The gene calls are TRBV29-1 and TRBJ2-2, with a tentative D call TRBD1 (6 bases). The CDR3 loop spans 15 amino acids. The V end was cut by 4 bases, the J end by 4 bases, with 16 bases between. The germline V gene encodes CDR1 SQVTM and CDR2 ANQGSEA.